These 4 T cell receptor beta chains came from one sample sequenced in a study of breast tumors, draining lymph nodes, adjacent tissues. From the multiplex PCR reads, TCRdb called clonotypes with MiXCR, one entry per CDR3 protein. The sample holds about 22,000 distinct CDR3 sequences, 45% to 65% seen once. The material sequenced was breast tumor tissue. The receptor source for this set is a female donor with breast cancer. Some clones in this sample may be carry-over from other donors' samples.

This rearrangement joins TRBV6-5 to TRBJ1-5, with D uncertain. Germline V gene data show CDR1 as MNHEY and CDR2 as SVGAGI. The CDR3 extends over 15 amino acids. Trimming stripped 4 bases from V and 4 bases from J, with 14 bases between. The CDR3 here is CASSSTRQENQPQHF. The CDR3 DNA follows: TGTGCCAGCAGTTCGACACGGCAGGAGAATCAGCCCCAGCATTTT.

At least ten counts were recorded for this clonotype. The chain has TRBV24-1 and TRBJ2-2, with D uncertain. This CDR3 spans 13 amino acids. The germline V and J ends were trimmed by 5 bases and 6 bases, with 9 bases remaining between them. Germline lookup yields CDR1 KGHDR and CDR2 SFDVKD. CDR3 in amino acids: CATSGSIPGELFF. CDR3 in DNA: TGTGCCACCAGTGGTTCCATACCCGGGGAGCTGTTTTTT.

The chain is built from TRBV25-1 and TRBJ1-2, with TRBD1 identical over 10 bases. Germline trimming cut 10 bases from V and 10 bases from J; bases unmatched to any gene: 6. Germline-derived CDR1 and CDR2 are MGHDK and SYGVNS. The CDR3 contains 11 residues. As DNA, the CDR3 is TGTGCCATTAGAGGACAGGGGGACTACACCTTC. This translates into CAIRGQGDYTF.

The V gene is TRBV20-1, the J gene TRBJ2-5; 11 positions agree with TRBD2. V dropped 0 bases and J dropped 5; count of bases not matched to a gene: 8. Germline V CDR1 and CDR2: DFQATT, SNEGSKA (reference sequence). The CDR3 extends over 16 amino acids. Here the CDR3 reads CSARDWGTSGIETQYF. The CDR3 DNA is TGCAGTGCTAGAGATTGGGGGACTAGCGGTATCGAGACCCAGTACTTC.